The T cell receptor (beta chain) described here comes from a study of cytomegalovirus exposure and HLA in healthy donors. General study findings and limits: In vitro checks showed that a few CMV-associated chains really do target CMV antigens. Later work associated fewer than 20,000 TCR beta sequences with HLA alleles at 0.05 false discovery rate.

A word on this clone: Its matching antigen is unknown.

The PCR contained 60 Vbeta and 13 Jbeta primers. Assay used: immunoSEQ multiplex PCR; TCRdb lists only in-frame clones, some missing. Among about 170,000 clones listed, approximately 84% were seen once. The material sequenced was PBMCs. The receptor was derived from a woman between 50 and 59 years old in good health and CMV-seropositive.

CDR3 bases: TGTGCCAGCAGTGAAGCACGGAGAACAAACACTGAAGCTTTCTTT. Translation gives CASSEARRTNTEAFF. The V call is TRBV2, the J call TRBJ1-1; D is unclear. V shed 0 bases and J shed 2 bases, with 10 bases lying between them. This CDR3 has 15 amino acids. Per germline, CDR1 SNHLY and CDR2 FYNNEI.